The next 24 T cell receptor beta chains were all read from a single sample in a study of OX40 agonist ivuxolimab in advanced cancers. The table came from immunoSEQ multiplex PCR; TCRdb's copy has only in-frame clones and leaves some out. Among fewer than 80,000 clones, over 80% were seen once, and the ten largest hold 3.4%. Sequencing was performed on CD4+ or CD8+ T cells sorted from blood, taken in a trial of the OX40 agonist ivuxolimab. The origin of the receptors is an adult with an advanced solid tumor such as melanoma, head and neck, liver or kidney cancer.

The rearrangement uses TRBV5-1 and TRBJ2-3, with D uncertain. The CDR3 covers 15 residues. With 3 bases removed from V and 0 bases from J, the gap between germline ends came to 11 bases. Looked up from germline, CDR1 is SGHRS and CDR2 is YFSETQ. CDR3 nucleotide sequence: TGCGCCAGCAGCTCTGCTACGACTAGCACAGATACGCAGTATTTT. Encoded protein: CASSSATTSTDTQYF.

This chain joins TRBV7-2 and TRBJ2-6, with D uncertain. The CDR3 length is 14 residues. Trimming pared 5 bases from V and 0 bases from J, leaving 5 bases between. Germline V lookup: CDR1 SGHTA, CDR2 FQGNSA. As DNA, the CDR3 is TGTGCCAGCAGCGCCCGCTCTGGGGCCAACGTCCTGACTTTC. As protein: CASSARSGANVLTF.

V usage is TRBV28 and J usage is TRBJ1-4, with D possibly being TRBD1 (5 bases). The length of the CDR3 is 16 residues. The V gene lost 0 bases and the J gene lost 2 bases, with 10 bases spanning the gap. Germline CDR1 MDHEN, CDR2 SYDVKM. DNA for the CDR3: TGTGCCAGCAGTTTATGGGGGGGAGTCACTAATGAAAAACTGTTTTTT. Residues: CASSLWGGVTNEKLFF.

In nucleotides, the CDR3 is TGTGCCAGCAGTTTTGTGACAGGGTCGGAACAGTACTTC. Its translation: CASSFVTGSEQYF. The chain carries TRBV27 and TRBJ2-7; 7 bases are shared with TRBD1. The germline gives CDR1 MNHEY, CDR2 SMNVEV (reference sequence). This CDR3 has 13 residues. The V and J ends lost 3 bases and 10 bases, in that order; junction bases with no gene match: 9.

The chain carries TRBV2 and TRBJ2-3; 8 bases are shared with TRBD2. Germline lookup yields CDR1 SNHLY and CDR2 FYNNEI. The CDR3 totals 16 residues. Trimming removed 1 base from V and 2 bases from J; junction bases left unmatched: 5. The CDR3 protein is CASSEGISGATDTQYF. The CDR3 DNA reads as TGTGCCAGCAGTGAAGGTATTAGCGGGGCCACAGATACGCAGTATTTT.

V usage is TRBV18 and J usage is TRBJ2-5; D perhaps matches TRBD1 (5 bases). This CDR3 region has 14 residues. Germline V CDR1 and CDR2: KGHSH, LQKENI. Trimming took off 6 bases at V and 3 bases at J, with 14 bases between the two ends. The CDR3 sequence: CASSKVETEETQYF. As DNA, the CDR3 is TGTGCCAGCTCGAAGGTTGAGACAGAAGAGACCCAGTACTTC.

This chain links TRBV6-1 with TRBJ2-5; D gene unclear. Near its end, the DNA agrees better with TRBJ2-7, so the J call may be wrong. CDR1 and CDR2 from the germline V gene are MNHNS and SASEGT. This CDR3 is built from 15 residues. The CDR3 sequence is CASSETFPNIYEQYF. CDR3 nucleotides: TGTGCCAGCAGTGAAACGTTCCCAAATATTTACGAGCAGTACTTC.

The chain employs TRBV2 and TRBJ1-2; D unresolved. CDR1 and CDR2 from the germline V gene are SNHLY and FYNNEI. V lost 3 bases, J lost 2 bases, and 10 bases lay in between. CDR3 size: 14 residues. The CDR3 DNA sequence: TGTGCCAGCAGTGAGCGAAGGGCGAACTATGGCTACACCTTC. It yields the protein CASSERRANYGYTF.

The CDR3 here is CASSLVGGAEEKLFF. The CDR3 bases are TGCGCCAGCAGCTTGGTAGGGGGCGCCGAGGAAAAACTGTTTTTT. The chain couples TRBV5-1 to TRBJ1-4, with 7 bases lining up with TRBD1. The CDR3 spans 15 residues. Germline CDR1 is SGHRS and CDR2 is YFSETQ. The junction had 7 bases not matched to a gene; V was cut back by 0 bases and J by 8 bases.

The chain is built from TRBV11-2 and TRBJ2-3; D ambiguous. Per germline, CDR1 SGHAT and CDR2 FQNNGV. Trimming pared 0 bases from V and 0 bases from J, leaving 10 bases between. The CDR3 has 16 amino acids. This chain's CDR3 is CASSLETGSSTDTQYF. CDR3 DNA sequence: TGTGCCAGCAGCTTAGAGACCGGGTCTAGCACAGATACGCAGTATTTT. The full variable domain, with the rest looked up from reference TRBV11-2 and TRBJ2-3, is EAGVAQSPRYKIIEKRQSVAFWCNPISGHATLYWYQQILGQGPKLLIQFQNNGVVDDSQLPKDRFSAERLKGVDSTLKIQPAKLEDSAVYLCASSLETGSSTDTQYFGPGTRLTVL.

This chain links TRBV11-2 with TRBJ2-2, with D unresolved. V was cut by 3 bases and J by 3 bases, with 5 bases left in between. Germline CDR1 reads SGHAT; CDR2 reads FQNNGV. The CDR3 runs 13 residues. The CDR3 sequence is CASSFRDTGELFF. DNA of the CDR3: TGTGCCAGCAGCTTTCGAGACACCGGGGAGCTGTTTTTT.

This chain connects TRBV6-4 to TRBJ1-5, with 7 bases matching TRBD1. V lost 6 bases to trimming and J lost 5 bases; unmatched junction nucleotides: 13. Germline CDR1 is MRHNA and CDR2 is SNTAGT. CDR3 size: 16 residues. This CDR3 is CASRHHRGIIDQPQHF. In DNA, the CDR3 is TGTGCCAGCAGACACCACAGGGGAATTATCGATCAGCCCCAGCATTTT.

This chain uses TRBV28 with TRBJ1-2; tentatively, D is TRBD1 (6 bases). This CDR3 has 14 residues. From germline, CDR1 is MDHEN and CDR2 SYDVKM. V dropped 6 bases and J dropped 0 bases, with 11 bases sitting between them. CDR3 amino acids: CASSWTVPNYGYTF. The CDR3 DNA reads TGTGCCAGCAGCTGGACAGTGCCTAACTATGGCTACACCTTC.

This sequence joins TRBV29-1 and TRBJ2-7; D call uncertain. Germline V CDR1 and CDR2: SQVTM, ANQGSEA. The V end lost 2 bases, the J end lost 3 bases, and 11 bases lay between the germline ends. This CDR3 is 13 amino acids long. The CDR3, as DNA: TGCAGCGTTGAACGGTCGACGAGCTACGAGCAGTACTTC. It is translated as CSVERSTSYEQYF.

The chain recombines TRBV7-3 with TRBJ2-1; 9 nucleotides match TRBD1. The CDR3 has 15 amino acids. The trim removed 5 bases at V and 8 bases at J, leaving 10 bases unmatched. The V gene's germline CDR1 is SGHTA and CDR2 FQGTGA. In nucleotides, the CDR3 is TGTGCCAGCAGCCCAAATGGACAGGGGCGGGATGAGCAGTTCTTC. Its translation is CASSPNGQGRDEQFF. Variable domain in full (rest from reference TRBV7-3 and TRBJ2-1): GAGVSQTPSNKVTEKGKYVELRCDPISGHTALYWYRQSLGQGPEFLIYFQGTGAADDSGLPNDRFFAVRPEGSVSTLKIQRTERGDSAVYLCASSPNGQGRDEQFFGPGTRLTVL.

The CDR3 DNA reads as TGTGCCAGCAGTGAGGGGAGGGGCGAGCAGTACTTC. Translated: CASSEGRGEQYF. This chain links TRBV2 with TRBJ2-7; 7 bases map to TRBD2. V lost 3 bases, J lost 6 bases, and 2 bases stayed unmatched. From germline, CDR1 is SNHLY and CDR2 FYNNEI. The CDR3 extends over 12 amino acids.

The chain uses TRBV11-3 and TRBJ1-1, with TRBD1 as a possible D gene (5 bases). Trimming pared 4 bases from V and 1 base from J, leaving 10 bases between. Germline values: CDR1 SGHNT, CDR2 YENEEA. This CDR3 is built from 14 residues. CDR3 sequence reads: CASSSPGTNTEAFF. The CDR3 DNA reads as TGTGCCAGCAGCTCCCCTGGGACGAACACTGAAGCTTTCTTT.

This rearrangement joins TRBV7-2 to TRBJ2-1; D tentatively fits TRBD1 or TRBD2 (6 bases each). The CDR3 has 15 amino acids. V was trimmed by 3 bases and J by 7 bases, leaving 16 bases between them. Germline CDR1 reads SGHTA; CDR2 reads FQGNSA. The CDR3 sequence is CASSFAGGLSNEQFF. The CDR3 DNA reads as TGTGCCAGCAGCTTCGCCGGGGGCCTCAGTAATGAGCAGTTCTTC.

This clone was recorded only once. The chain links TRBV7-8 to TRBJ2-1; 7 positions match TRBD1. This CDR3 is 15 amino acids long. Per germline, CDR1 SGHVS and CDR2 FQNEAQ. With 3 bases clipped from V and 7 bases from J, the junction kept 9 bases outside the gene matches. CDR3 coding DNA: TGTGCCAGCAGCTTCAGACAGGGTTCTTGGAATGAGCAGTTCTTC. This codes for CASSFRQGSWNEQFF.

The chain is built from TRBV28 and TRBJ1-6, with 9 bases lining up with TRBD1. Trimming removed 7 bases from V and 9 bases from J; junction bases left unmatched: 1. The length of the CDR3 is 12 residues. Germline lookup yields CDR1 MDHEN and CDR2 SYDVKM. CDR3 bases: TGTGCCAGCAAGGACAGGGGTTCACCCCTCCACTTT. It yields the protein CASKDRGSPLHF. The complete variable domain, with remaining parts taken from reference TRBV28 and TRBJ1-6, reads DVKVTQSSRYLVKRTGEKVFLECVQDMDHENMFWYRQDPGLGLRLIYFSYDVKMKEKGDIPEGYSVSREKKERFSLILESASTNQTSMYLCASKDRGSPLHFGNGTRLTVT.

The chain links TRBV7-2 to TRBJ2-5; perhaps TRBD1 as D (6 bases). This CDR3 contains 14 residues. V lost 1 base, J lost 4 bases, and 10 bases lay in between. Per the germline V gene, CDR1 is SGHTA and CDR2 is FQGNSA. CDR3 nucleotides: TGTGCCAGCAGCTTAGGGACAGATAGAGAGACCCAGTACTTC. As protein: CASSLGTDRETQYF.

This clone appeared a few times. The rearrangement uses TRBV7-2 and TRBJ2-1; no clear D gene. The germline V and J ends were trimmed by 5 bases and 4 bases, with 6 bases remaining between them. The germline gives CDR1 SGHTA, CDR2 FQGNSA. This CDR3 region has 12 residues. DNA for the CDR3: TGTGCCAGCAGCACTTCTTACAATGAGCAGTTCTTC. Its translation is CASSTSYNEQFF.

This rearrangement joins TRBV28 to TRBJ2-7, with D perhaps TRBD2 (6 bases). CDR1 and CDR2 (germline): MDHEN, SYDVKM. The V end lost 2 bases, the J end lost 3 bases, and 11 bases lay between the germline ends. This CDR3 has 14 amino acids. CDR3: CASSLGGYYYEQYF. CDR3 DNA: TGTGCCAGCAGTTTAGGGGGGTACTACTACGAGCAGTACTTC.

V gene TRBV18 combines with J gene TRBJ2-5, with 7 bases aligning to TRBD1. The CDR3 is 13 residues long. The V gene end was trimmed by 6 bases and the J gene end by 5 bases; junction bases not matched to a gene: 6. Germline-derived CDR1 and CDR2 are KGHSH and LQKENI. The CDR3 nucleotides are TGTGCCAGCTCCCCGCGACAGGGTGAGACCCAGTACTTC. It yields the protein CASSPRQGETQYF.